This T cell receptor beta chain was found in a study of cytomegalovirus exposure and HLA in healthy donors. Study findings and constraints: Researchers reported from a later analysis that most CMV-associated TCR beta chains appeared HLA-restricted. What TCR beta sequences reportedly achieved was accurate prediction of HLA-A and HLA-B alleles in most subjects. A few V segments could not be told apart, such as TRBV6-2 and TRBV6-3, and were left out.

CDR1 is LGHNT, CDR2 FRNRAP, per germline. The V segment lost 1 base and the J segment 4 bases; nucleotides outside the gene matches: 5. CDR3 length equals 16 residues. Both 60 Vbeta primers and 13 Jbeta primers went into the PCR. Sequencing was performed with immunoSEQ multiplex PCR; in TCRdb, only in-frame clones are kept and a portion is missing. Of 150,000 to 200,000 clones listed, approximately 84% were seen once; the top ten hold roughly 5%. On this clone itself: Its antigen is not identified.

V gene TRBV12-5 combines with J gene TRBJ2-5; 11 bases map to TRBD2. The sequence was collected from a man aged 18 to 35 in good health and CMV-seronegative. The specimen sequenced was PBMCs. The CDR3 DNA reads TGTGCTAGTGGTTTGGGACTAGCGGGGATAGGAGAGACCCAGTACTTC. Translated: CASGLGLAGIGETQYF.